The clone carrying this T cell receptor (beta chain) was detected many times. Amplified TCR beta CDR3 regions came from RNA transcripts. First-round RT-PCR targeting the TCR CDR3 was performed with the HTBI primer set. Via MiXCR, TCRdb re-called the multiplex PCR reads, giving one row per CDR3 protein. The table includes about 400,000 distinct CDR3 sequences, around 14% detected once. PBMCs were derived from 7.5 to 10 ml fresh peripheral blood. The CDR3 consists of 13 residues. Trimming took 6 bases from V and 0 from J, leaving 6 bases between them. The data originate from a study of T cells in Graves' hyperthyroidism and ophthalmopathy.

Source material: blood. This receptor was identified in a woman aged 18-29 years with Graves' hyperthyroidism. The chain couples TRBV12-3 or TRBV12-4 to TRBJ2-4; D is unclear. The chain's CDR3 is CASSDLAKNIQYF. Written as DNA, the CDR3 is TGTGCCAGCAGCGACTTAGCCAAAAACATTCAGTACTTC.